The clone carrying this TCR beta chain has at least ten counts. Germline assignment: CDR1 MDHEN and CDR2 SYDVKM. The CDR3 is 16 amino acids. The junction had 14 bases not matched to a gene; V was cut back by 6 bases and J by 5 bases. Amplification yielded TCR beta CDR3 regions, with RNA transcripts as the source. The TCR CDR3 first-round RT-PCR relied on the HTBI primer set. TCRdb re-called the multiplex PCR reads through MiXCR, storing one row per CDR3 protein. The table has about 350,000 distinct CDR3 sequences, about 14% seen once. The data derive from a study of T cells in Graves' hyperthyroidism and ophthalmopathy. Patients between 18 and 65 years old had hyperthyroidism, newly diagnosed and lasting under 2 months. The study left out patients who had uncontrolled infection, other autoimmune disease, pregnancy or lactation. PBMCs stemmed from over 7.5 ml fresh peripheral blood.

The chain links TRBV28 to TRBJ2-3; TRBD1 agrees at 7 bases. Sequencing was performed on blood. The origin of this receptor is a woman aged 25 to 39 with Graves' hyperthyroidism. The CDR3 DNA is TGTGCCAGCAGGGGTCTGGTGGACAGGCGTGGAGATACGCAGTATTTT. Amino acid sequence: CASRGLVDRRGDTQYF.